One T cell receptor beta chain is described in this entry. TCRdb's copy holds only in-frame clones and misses some; the assay was immunoSEQ multiplex PCR. The profile shows approximately 53,000 clones, roughly 91% of them singletons. This sample stems from a study of T cell changes during pregnancy in multiple sclerosis. V lost 4 bases, J lost 2 bases, and 19 bases lay in between. The CDR3 is 16 residues long. In germline, CDR1 is SGHNT, CDR2 YYREEE (reference sequence). The sequence came from a female donor in good health, enrolled as a control in a pregnancy study. The genes are TRBV5-4 and TRBJ2-7; D might be TRBD2 (6 bases). This material consisted of CD4+ T cells from peripheral blood mononuclear cells, taken after pregnancy. The CDR3 bases are TGTGCCAGCAGCGAGGACGCCGGGACTCCCGCCTACGAGCAGTACTTC. Translation: CASSEDAGTPAYEQYF.